This TCR beta chain was sequenced in a study of OX40 agonist ivuxolimab in advanced cancers. Study background: Partial responses, seen in three patients, involved one hepatocellular carcinoma and two cutaneous melanomas.

In this sample, this clone turned up once. Method: immunoSEQ multiplex PCR; TCRdb's copy keeps in-frame clones and lacks some. Altogether approximately 73,000 clones are present, approximately 86% being singletons, with the ten largest covering 1.3%. Source: CD4+ or CD8+ T cells sorted from blood, taken in a trial of the OX40 agonist ivuxolimab. The clonotype comes from an adult with an advanced solid tumor such as melanoma, head and neck, liver or kidney cancer.

This chain's CDR3 is CASSLGDRGQGNTIYF. The CDR3 nucleotides read TGCGCCAGCAGCTTAGGGGACAGGGGGCAAGGAAACACCATATATTTT. The V and J genes are TRBV5-1 and TRBJ1-3, with 12 nucleotides matching TRBD1. This CDR3 is 16 amino acids long. The V segment lost 2 bases and the J segment 4 bases; nucleotides outside the gene matches: 4. CDR1 is SGHRS, CDR2 YFSETQ, per germline.